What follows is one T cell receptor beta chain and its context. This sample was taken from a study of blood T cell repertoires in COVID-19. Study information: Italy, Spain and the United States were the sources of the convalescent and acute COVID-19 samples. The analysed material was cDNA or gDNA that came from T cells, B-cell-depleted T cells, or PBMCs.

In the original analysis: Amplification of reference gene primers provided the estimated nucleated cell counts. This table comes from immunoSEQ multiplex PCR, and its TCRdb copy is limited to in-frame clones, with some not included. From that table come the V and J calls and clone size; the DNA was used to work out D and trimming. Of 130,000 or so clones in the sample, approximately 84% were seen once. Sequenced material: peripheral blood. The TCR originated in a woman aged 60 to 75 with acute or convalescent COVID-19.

In nucleotides, the CDR3 is TGTGCCAGCAGCTTGGGGACAGGGTTTTATCAGCCCCAGCATTTT. Amino acids: CASSLGTGFYQPQHF. This chain connects TRBV5-6 to TRBJ1-5, with 8 bases fitting TRBD1. Trimming removed 0 bases from V and 5 bases from J; junction bases left unmatched: 4. The V gene's germline CDR1 is SGHDT and CDR2 YYEEEE. The CDR3 runs 15 residues.